This T cell receptor (beta chain) originates from a study of cytomegalovirus exposure and HLA in healthy donors. The method was immunoSEQ multiplex PCR; TCRdb's version includes in-frame clones alone and lacks a portion of them. The sample holds tens of thousands of clones; 85% to 95% are singletons and the top ten take nearly 4.5%. CDR1 and CDR2 from the germline V gene are MDHEN and SYDVKM. This CDR3 is built from 15 residues. V lost 1 base, J lost 1 base, and 8 bases lay in between. This sequence originates from a man in his late teens or twenties in good health and CMV-seropositive. The sequencing input was PBMCs. This rearrangement joins TRBV28 to TRBJ1-3; D remains unclear. The CDR3 nucleotides read TGTGCCAGCAGTTTATTTCCCCTGTCTGGAAACACCATATATTTT. This codes for CASSLFPLSGNTIYF.